One and the same sample provided the 12 T cell receptor beta chains below, sequenced in a study of blood T cell repertoires in COVID-19. Produced via immunoSEQ multiplex PCR; TCRdb's table is partial and in-frame only. Of about 200,000 clones detected, 82% appear once; the ten largest clones hold around 8%. Sequenced: peripheral blood. The receptors here all came from an older woman with COVID-19, enrolled during active disease.

The chain couples TRBV4-2 to TRBJ2-3, with 16 bases lining up with TRBD2. Germline CDR1 and CDR2: LGHNA and YNFKEQ. This CDR3 is built from 21 residues. V gave up 0 bases and J gave up 0 bases; unmatched junction bases: 9. The CDR3 sequence is CASSQESAGLAGGPSTDTQYF. CDR3 DNA sequence: TGTGCCAGCAGCCAAGAAAGTGCGGGACTAGCGGGGGGGCCTAGCACAGATACGCAGTATTTT.

The chain recombines TRBV4-3 with TRBJ2-7; D is perhaps TRBD2 (5 bases). CDR1 LGHNA and CDR2 YSLEER come from the germline V gene. The CDR3 consists of 14 residues. Between the trimmed V and J ends, which lost 3 bases and 3 bases, there was a span of 12 bases. This CDR3 reads CASSQNAGVYEQYF. In nucleotides, the CDR3 is TGCGCCAGCAGCCAGAACGCGGGCGTCTACGAGCAGTACTTC.

The chain couples TRBV18 to TRBJ1-2; D may be TRBD1 (6 bases). The CDR3 length is 19 residues. V was trimmed by 0 bases and J by 4 bases, leaving 24 bases between them. CDR1 is KGHSH and CDR2 is LQKENI in the germline V gene. The CDR3 sequence: CASSPPYQRGSGNSYGYTF. The CDR3 DNA sequence: TGTGCCAGCTCACCACCCTATCAGAGGGGGAGTGGGAATAGCTATGGCTACACCTTC.

V and J are TRBV9 and TRBJ1-3; no firm D call. Germline lookup yields CDR1 SGDLS and CDR2 YYNGEE. Trimming shortened V by 3 bases and J by 3 bases, and 16 bases separated the two germline ends. The CDR3 sequence is 16 residues long. In DNA form, the CDR3 reads TGTGCCAGCAGCGCGATTGGACTCGCAGGTGGAAACACCATATATTTT. Amino acid sequence: CASSAIGLAGGNTIYF.

This clone showed up just once. The V gene is TRBV7-8, the J gene TRBJ2-1, with a possible D match to TRBD2 (5 bases). In germline, CDR1 is SGHVS, CDR2 FQNEAQ. The V end lost 5 bases, the J end lost 4 bases, and 9 bases lay between the germline ends. The CDR3 runs to 13 residues. The CDR3: CASSPGNYNEQFF. In nucleotides, the CDR3 is TGTGCCAGCAGCCCGGGGAATTACAATGAGCAGTTCTTC.

The chain combines TRBV5-1 with TRBJ1-1; 8 bases map to TRBD1. Per the germline V gene, CDR1 is SGHRS and CDR2 is YFSETQ. The CDR3 extends over 15 amino acids. V shed 3 bases, J shed 1 base, and the junction held 5 bases outside the gene matches. The CDR3 nucleotides are TGCGCCAGCAGCTACCAGGGGGCTAGGAACACTGAAGCTTTCTTT. It translates to CASSYQGARNTEAFF.

The count of this clone is one. The genes are TRBV3-1 (or the pseudogene TRBV3-2) and TRBJ2-3, with D maybe TRBD2 (7 bases). The CDR3 has 18 residues. V shed 4 bases and J shed 2 bases, with 22 bases lying between them. The germline gives CDR1 LGHDT, CDR2 YNNKEL (reference sequence). The CDR3 DNA sequence: TGTGCCAGCAGCCCTTGGGAGGCGGGGGCCCCAGACACAGATACGCAGTATTTT. Translation gives CASSPWEAGAPDTDTQYF.

The chain links TRBV4-2 to TRBJ2-5; 12 bases match TRBD2. Germline assignment: CDR1 LGHNA and CDR2 YNFKEQ. The J segment lost 2 bases and the V segment lost 3 bases, leaving 7 bases of the junction unmatched. The CDR3 has 17 residues. The CDR3 DNA is TGTGCCAGCAGCCACGCCACTAGCGGGAGGTTACAAGAGACCCAGTACTTC. Amino acids: CASSHATSGRLQETQYF.

This chain joins TRBV4-1 and TRBJ1-2; 9 bases are a match to TRBD1. CDR3 size: 15 residues. From germline, CDR1 is MGHRA and CDR2 YSYEKL. After removal of 4 bases from V and 1 base from J, the junction contained 4 bases not matched to a gene. CDR3 DNA sequence: TGCGCCAGCAGCCCTGGGACAGGGAGTAACTATGGCTACACCTTC. Its translation is CASSPGTGSNYGYTF.

The rearrangement joins TRBV11-3 to TRBJ2-3; TRBD2 matches at 7 bases. With V trimmed by 0 bases and J by 2 bases, 14 bases remained unmatched. The CDR3 is 19 amino acids. Germline V CDR1 and CDR2: SGHNT, YENEEA. For the CDR3, the DNA is TGTGCCAGCAGCTTAGAGGCCGGTCTGGGAGGGCCGATCACAGATACGCAGTATTTT. This gives the protein CASSLEAGLGGPITDTQYF.

This clone was recorded once. The V and J genes are TRBV7-2 and TRBJ2-3, with TRBD2 matching over 8 bases. J was trimmed by 10 bases and V by 5 bases; bases with no gene match: 5. Germline lookup yields CDR1 SGHTA and CDR2 FQGNSA. The CDR3 covers 12 residues. Here the CDR3 DNA reads TGTGCCAGCAGCCGGCCGGGAGGGGCGCAGTATTTT. Translation gives CASSRPGGAQYF. Using reference TRBV7-2 and TRBJ2-3 for the parts outside the CDR3, the full variable domain is GAGVSQSPSNKVTEKGKDVELRCDPISGHTALYWYRQSLGQGLEFLIYFQGNSAPDKSGLPSDRFSAERTGGSVSTLTIQRTQQEDSAVYLCASSRPGGAQYFGPGTRLTVL.

The CDR3 sequence: CASSLFSGANQPQHF. Written as DNA, the CDR3 is TGTGCCAGCAGTCTCTTTTCGGGTGCCAATCAGCCCCAGCATTTT. The V call is TRBV28, the J call TRBJ1-5; D gene unclear. Germline assignment: CDR1 MDHEN and CDR2 SYDVKM. The ends were cut back, 5 bases at V and 3 bases at J, with 14 bases in the middle. The CDR3 loop spans 15 amino acids.